The T cell receptor (beta chain) under discussion was sequenced for a study of PD-1 blockade in classical Hodgkin lymphoma. Each patient experienced a relapse that followed autologous stem cell transplantation, and brentuximab vedotin exposure varied. Trimming cost V 6 bases and J 4 bases; bases outside gene matches: 3. This CDR3 region has 13 residues. Germline-derived CDR1 and CDR2 are MNHEY and SMNVEV (reference sequence). Repertoires were generated with immunoSEQ multiplex PCR, while TCRdb's copy carries only in-frame clones and drops some. There are approximately 43,000 clones in the sample; more than 85% occur only once, and about 6% lies in the top ten.

The specimen comprised peripheral blood mononuclear cells (PBMCs), sampled before the second cycle of nivolumab. The sequence came from a human donor with classical Hodgkin lymphoma. The chain joins TRBV27 to TRBJ1-1, with 9 nucleotides matching TRBD1. CDR3 DNA: TGTGCCAGCAGACAGGGGGCGAGCACTGAAGCTTTCTTT. It specifies CASRQGASTEAFF.